This T cell receptor (beta chain) was recorded in a study of immune heterogeneity within non-small cell lung tumors. Genomic DNA from bulk tumor acted as the template, and 600 ng was loaded per sample. Far-apart biopsies, several per primary tumor, were taken during surgery. The cohort was untreated, with newly diagnosed non-small cell lung cancer undergoing curative surgery. With 32 V and 13 J primers, multiplex PCR amplified the TCR beta CDR3. MiXCR, run by TCRdb on the multiplex PCR reads, gives a single entry per CDR3 protein. The sample lists 15,000 or so distinct CDR3 sequences, 28% seen once, with 5.2% in the top ten. By sample share, this clonotype is medium-sized. Input material: lung tumor tissue. This TCR was sampled from a man aged 40-49 years with non-small cell lung cancer.

CDR3 bases: TGTGCCAGTAGTACCAAGACAGGGTACTCCGGCAATGAGCAGTTCTTC. Protein product: CASSTKTGYSGNEQFF. This chain joins TRBV19 and TRBJ2-1, with 7 bases matching TRBD1. This CDR3 contains 16 residues. Per the germline V gene, CDR1 is LNHDA and CDR2 is SQIVND (reference sequence). V lost 4 bases, J lost 6 bases, and 12 bases stayed unmatched.